What follows are 15 T cell receptor beta chains derived from one specimen sequenced in a study of OX40 agonist ivuxolimab in advanced cancers. Sequencing used immunoSEQ multiplex PCR; TCRdb keeps in-frame clones, though not all of them. The sample shows under 80,000 clones, more than 80% of them seen only once. The sample was CD4+ or CD8+ T cells sorted from blood, taken in a trial of the OX40 agonist ivuxolimab. The receptor source for this set is an adult with an advanced solid tumor such as melanoma, head and neck, liver or kidney cancer.

The chain employs TRBV7-8 and TRBJ1-5; D unclear. CDR3 length: 13 residues. The V and J ends lost 5 bases and 11 bases respectively, with 16 bases between them. From germline, CDR1 is SGHVS and CDR2 FQNEAQ. The CDR3 loop is CASSVNRAGAQHF. The DNA for the CDR3 is TGTGCCAGCAGCGTAAACCGGGCGGGAGCCCAGCATTTT.

The V gene is TRBV14, the J gene TRBJ2-1; 12 nucleotides align to TRBD2. The ends lost 3 bases at V and 8 bases at J; junction bases unmatched: 11. Looked up from germline, CDR1 is SGHDN and CDR2 is FVKESK. The CDR3 loop spans 17 amino acids. The chain's CDR3 is CASSQSALAGGGYEQFF. The DNA of the CDR3 is TGTGCCAGCAGCCAGAGTGCGCTAGCGGGGGGGGGATATGAGCAGTTCTTC. Using reference TRBV14 and TRBJ2-1 for the parts outside the CDR3, the full variable domain is EAGVTQFPSHSVIEKGQTVTLRCDPISGHDNLYWYRRVMGKEIKFLLHFVKESKQDESGMPNNRFLAERTGGTYSTLKVQPAELEDSGVYFCASSQSALAGGGYEQFFGPGTRLTVL.

This clone appeared a single time. V and J are TRBV7-3 and TRBJ2-1, with D possibly matching TRBD2 (6 bases). Germline V lookup: CDR1 SGHTA, CDR2 FQGTGA. Trimming removed 3 bases at V and 7 bases at J, with 13 bases between. The CDR3 is made up of 14 amino acids. The CDR3 sequence: CASSLRAGLNEQFF. CDR3 DNA sequence: TGTGCCAGCAGCTTGAGGGCGGGGCTGAATGAGCAGTTCTTC.

This chain connects TRBV27 to TRBJ1-5; D is unclear. CDR3 length: 14 residues. Germline values: CDR1 MNHEY, CDR2 SMNVEV (reference sequence). V was trimmed by 2 bases and J by 0 bases, leaving 5 bases between them. The CDR3 DNA reads as TGTGCCAGCAGTTTAACAGTTAGCAATCAGCCCCAGCATTTT. This translates into CASSLTVSNQPQHF.

The gene calls are TRBV5-4 and TRBJ2-7; the match to TRBD2 covers 7 bases. V shed 0 bases, J shed 4 bases, and the junction held 4 bases outside the gene matches. Germline assignment: CDR1 SGHNT and CDR2 YYREEE (reference sequence). There are 14 residues in the CDR3. CDR3 nucleotide sequence: TGTGCCAGCAGCTTGGGTGGACTAGATTACGAGCAGTACTTC. It is translated as CASSLGGLDYEQYF.

The J gene is TRBJ2-3, the V gene TRBV7-2; 8 positions match TRBD1. Looked up from germline, CDR1 is SGHTA and CDR2 is FQGNSA. CDR3 length: 14 amino acids. Germline trimming cut 4 bases from V and 4 bases from J; bases unmatched to any gene: 4. The CDR3 region is CASSSRQGPDTQYF. The CDR3 DNA reads TGTGCCAGCAGCTCTAGACAGGGGCCAGATACGCAGTATTTT. Filled out from reference TRBV7-2 and TRBJ2-3, the complete variable domain reads GAGVSQSPSNKVTEKGKDVELRCDPISGHTALYWYRQSLGQGLEFLIYFQGNSAPDKSGLPSDRFSAERTGGSVSTLTIQRTQQEDSAVYLCASSSRQGPDTQYFGPGTRLTVL.

CDR3 loop: CASSDERRGKLAYTF. For the CDR3, the DNA is TGTGCCAGCAGCGATGAAAGACGGGGGAAACTAGCCTACACCTTC. V gene TRBV6-5 combines with J gene TRBJ1-2, with a weak D call TRBD1 (5 bases). There are 15 residues in the CDR3. Germline V gene sequence: CDR1 MNHEY, CDR2 SVGAGI. V was shortened by 6 bases and J by 10 bases, with 24 bases between the two germline ends.

This clone was counted between two and nine times. The gene calls are TRBV5-1 and TRBJ2-5; D ambiguous. V lost 4 bases and J lost 7, with 11 bases in between. This CDR3 spans 12 amino acids. Germline assignment: CDR1 SGHRS and CDR2 YFSETQ. The CDR3 loop reads CASSSSHGTQYF. The DNA for the CDR3 is TGCGCCAGCAGCAGCAGTCACGGGACCCAGTACTTC.

The chain uses TRBV4-1 and TRBJ2-7, with no clear D. V was clipped by 1 base and J by 0 bases, with 13 bases between them. The CDR3 contains 16 residues. Germline assignment: CDR1 MGHRA and CDR2 YSYEKL. Written as DNA, the CDR3 is TGCGCCAGCAGCCAAGCGATCGGCAGGCTCTCCTACGAGCAGTACTTC. Translated: CASSQAIGRLSYEQYF.

The count of this clone is one. The CDR3 region is CACKGVSQETQYF. DNA for the CDR3: TGTGCCTGCAAAGGGGTTTCCCAAGAGACCCAGTACTTC. The V gene is TRBV5-4, the J gene TRBJ2-5, with D possibly being TRBD1 (5 bases). Germline V lookup: CDR1 SGHNT, CDR2 YYREEE (reference sequence). The CDR3 sequence is 13 residues long. Trimming took 10 bases from V and 1 from J, leaving 14 bases between them. Together with reference TRBV5-4 and TRBJ2-5, the CDR3 gives the full variable domain: ETGVTQSPTHLIKTRGQQVTLRCSSQSGHNTVSWYQQALGQGPQFIFQYYREEENGRGNFPPRFSGLQFPNYSSELNVNALELDDSALYLCACKGVSQETQYFGPGTRLLVL.

The chain links TRBV29-1 to TRBJ2-2, with D hard to call. Germline V gene lookup returns CDR1 SQVTM and CDR2 ANQGSEA. V dropped 3 bases and J dropped 5 bases, with 10 bases sitting between them. The CDR3 is made up of 13 amino acids. The CDR3, as DNA: TGCAGCGTTGATAAGGGTTGGACCGGGGAGCTGTTTTTT. Translated, it gives CSVDKGWTGELFF.

This rearrangement joins TRBV5-1 to TRBJ1-4, with 9 nucleotides matching TRBD1. After removal of 0 bases from V and 5 bases from J, the junction contained 11 bases not matched to a gene. CDR3 length: 18 amino acids. Germline V CDR1 and CDR2: SGHRS, YFSETQ. CDR3 nucleotides: TGCGCCAGCAGCTTGGGGGACAGGGACGTAGGGATAAATGAAAAACTGTTTTTT. Its protein product is CASSLGDRDVGINEKLFF. Full variable domain (outside the CDR3, taken from reference TRBV5-1 and TRBJ1-4): KAGVTQTPRYLIKTRGQQVTLSCSPISGHRSVSWYQQTPGQGLQFLFEYFSETQRNKGNFPGRFSGRQFSNSRSEMNVSTLELGDSALYLCASSLGDRDVGINEKLFFGSGTQLSVL.

The V call is TRBV2, the J call TRBJ2-1, with D perhaps matching TRBD1 or TRBD2 (5 bases each). The CDR3 is 16 residues long. The V end was cut by 6 bases, the J end by 9 bases, with 24 bases between. Germline V gene sequence: CDR1 SNHLY, CDR2 FYNNEI. The CDR3 spells CASSPDSLKGVPEQFF. The CDR3 nucleotides are TGTGCCAGCAGCCCCGACAGCCTAAAGGGAGTCCCTGAGCAGTTCTTC.

CDR3 DNA: TGCGCCAGCAGCCCGACAGGGGTTGGAAACACCATATATTTT. It yields the protein CASSPTGVGNTIYF. The chain joins TRBV5-1 to TRBJ1-3; 8 bases agree with TRBD1. Looked up from germline, CDR1 is SGHRS and CDR2 is YFSETQ. CDR3 size: 14 residues. The V and J ends lost 4 bases and 3 bases, in that order; junction bases with no gene match: 3.

The chain joins TRBV6-1 to TRBJ1-2, with unresolved D. V gave up 2 bases and J gave up 4 bases, with 8 bases separating them. In germline, CDR1 is MNHNS, CDR2 SASEGT. The CDR3 runs 13 residues. CDR3 loop: CASSEPRLYGYTF. CDR3 DNA sequence: TGTGCCAGCAGTGAACCCCGGCTCTATGGCTACACCTTC.